These 19 T cell receptor beta chains were sequenced from one sample in a study of cytomegalovirus exposure and HLA in healthy donors. Primers: 60 Vbeta forward and 13 Jbeta reverse. Profiling relied on immunoSEQ multiplex PCR, and the TCRdb table lists in-frame clones only, not all of them. In the table there are about 40,000 clones, 50% of which are singletons. Sequencing used PBMCs. The receptors were gathered from a human donor in good health.

The V and J genes are TRBV30 and TRBJ2-1; TRBD2 matches at 10 bases. Trimming cost V 3 bases and J 6 bases; bases outside gene matches: 8. Germline CDR1 reads GTSNPN; CDR2 reads SVGIG (reference sequence). The CDR3 runs 15 residues. The CDR3 loop is CAWRRGTSELNEQFF. The DNA of the CDR3 is TGTGCCTGGAGGCGGGGGACTAGCGAGCTCAATGAGCAGTTCTTC.

This clone came up a few times. The rearrangement links TRBV5-1 to TRBJ1-4, with 7 nucleotides matching TRBD1. CDR1 and CDR2 (germline): SGHRS, YFSETQ. This CDR3 is 16 amino acids long. The V gene end was trimmed by 0 bases and the J gene end by 3 bases; junction bases not matched to a gene: 5. The CDR3 region is CASSLARQGANEKLFF. In DNA, the CDR3 is TGCGCCAGCAGCTTGGCTAGACAGGGCGCTAATGAAAAACTGTTTTTT. Together with reference TRBV5-1 and TRBJ1-4, the CDR3 gives the full variable domain: KAGVTQTPRYLIKTRGQQVTLSCSPISGHRSVSWYQQTPGQGLQFLFEYFSETQRNKGNFPGRFSGRQFSNSRSEMNVSTLELGDSALYLCASSLARQGANEKLFFGSGTQLSVL.

This clone occurred a few times. The chain carries TRBV30 and TRBJ2-7; 16 nucleotides line up with TRBD2. Trimming took 2 bases from V and 2 from J; bases not matched to a gene: 9. CDR1 is GTSNPN and CDR2 is SVGIG in the germline V gene (reference sequence). CDR3 length: 18 residues. CDR3 region: CAWSPRPGTSGRAYEQYF. CDR3 coding DNA: TGTGCCTGGAGTCCCAGACCCGGGACTAGCGGGAGGGCCTACGAGCAGTACTTC.

As regards this clone: One end of the junction fails to match germline, which may point to a read error. This specimen includes other DNA sequences encoding the same CDR3. The chain joins TRBV5-4 to TRBJ2-7; D possibly corresponds to TRBD2 (6 bases). Germline assignment: CDR1 SGHNT and CDR2 YYREEE (reference sequence). The CDR3 has 18 amino acids. CDR3: CASSQGPSVGTRSYEQYF. DNA of the CDR3: TGCGCCAGCAGCCAAGGTCCCTCGGTTGGGACTCGCTCCTACGAGCAGTACTTC.

This chain uses TRBV7-9 with TRBJ2-7; 8 positions agree with TRBD2. The ends lost 5 bases at V and 4 bases at J; junction bases unmatched: 10. The CDR3 runs to 15 residues. The V gene's germline CDR1 is SEHNR and CDR2 FQNEAQ (reference sequence). The CDR3 spells CASSPPGGWGYEQYF. CDR3 coding DNA: TGTGCCAGCAGCCCGCCGGGAGGGTGGGGGTACGAGCAGTACTTC. The full variable domain, completed using reference TRBV7-9 and TRBJ2-7, is DTGVSQNPRHKITKRGQNVTFRCDPISEHNRLYWYRQTLGQGPEFLTYFQNEAQLEKSRLLSDRFSAERPKGSFSTLEIQRTEQGDSAMYLCASSPPGGWGYEQYFGPGTRLTVT.

The chain is built from TRBV18 and TRBJ2-5, with D possibly matching TRBD2 (5 bases). Germline V CDR1 and CDR2: KGHSH, LQKENI. Trimming cost V 2 bases and J 5 bases, with 15 bases left between them. The CDR3 is made up of 15 amino acids. The CDR3 nucleotides are TGTGCCAGCTCACCAACGACCGGACTTCGCGAGACCCAGTACTTC. Protein: CASSPTTGLRETQYF.

The gene calls are TRBV7-3 and TRBJ1-1, with D unresolved. The ends were cut back, 7 bases at V and 8 bases at J, with 11 bases in the middle. Germline-derived CDR1 and CDR2 are SGHTA and FQGTGA. The CDR3 length is 11 residues. CDR3 sequence reads: CASKEGREAFF. The CDR3 DNA reads TGTGCCAGCAAGGAGGGCAGGGAAGCTTTCTTT.

This clone was counted only a few times. The chain couples TRBV30 to TRBJ1-1, with D hard to call. The CDR3 sequence is 13 residues long. The V end was cut by 2 bases, the J end by 3 bases, with 10 bases between. Germline CDR1 reads GTSNPN; CDR2 reads SVGIG (reference sequence). The CDR3 DNA reads as TGTGCCTGGAGTCGACTTCTGTACACTGAAGCTTTCTTT. Its translation: CAWSRLLYTEAFF.

This chain connects TRBV19 to TRBJ2-2; D call uncertain. Germline-derived CDR1 and CDR2 are LNHDA and SQIVND (reference sequence). V was trimmed by 2 bases and J by 0 bases, leaving 10 bases between them. CDR3 length equals 16 residues. The CDR3 DNA is TGTGCCAGTAGTATACTACCCACCGCGAACACCGGGGAGCTGTTTTTT. Its translation: CASSILPTANTGELFF.

This rearrangement joins TRBV6-5 to TRBJ2-7; TRBD2 agrees at 8 bases. Germline-derived CDR1 and CDR2 are MNHEY and SVGAGI. This CDR3 spans 15 amino acids. J was trimmed by 6 bases and V by 8 bases; bases with no gene match: 15. CDR3 coding DNA: TGTGCCAGCTCCCAGAGCGGGGGCCCCTATCCCGAGCAGTACTTC. Translating gives CASSQSGGPYPEQYF.

This clone was seen only a few times. The chain employs TRBV9 and TRBJ2-3; 9 positions match TRBD1. Germline CDR1 SGDLS, CDR2 YYNGEE. The trim removed 4 bases at V and 2 bases at J, leaving 11 bases unmatched. The CDR3 is 17 residues long. Written as DNA, the CDR3 is TGTGCCAGCAGCATGCCTCCGGGACAGGGACCCACAGATACGCAGTATTTT. Its protein is CASSMPPGQGPTDTQYF.

A few counts support this clone. The genes are TRBV18 and TRBJ2-3, with 10 bases that match TRBD2. V was clipped by 6 bases and J by 9 bases; unmatched bases: 9. The CDR3 consists of 14 residues. Germline CDR1 and CDR2: KGHSH and LQKENI. CDR3 protein: CASSLLAGEGTQYF. The CDR3, as DNA: TGTGCCAGCTCTCTCCTAGCGGGAGAGGGGACGCAGTATTTT.

The DNA of the CDR3 is TGTGCCAGCAGCGGCCGACAAGGCTACGAGCAGTACTTC. It yields the protein CASSGRQGYEQYF. This chain links TRBV11-3 with TRBJ2-7; D unresolved. Germline V gives CDR1 SGHNT, CDR2 YENEEA. Trimming removed 5 bases at V and 3 bases at J, with 11 bases between. The CDR3 runs to 13 residues.

The J gene is TRBJ2-6, the V gene TRBV6-6, with D hard to call. Trimming took 0 bases from V and 0 from J, leaving 3 bases between them. CDR3 length: 15 amino acids. Germline V gene data show CDR1 as MNHNY and CDR2 as SVGAGI (reference sequence). CDR3 nucleotide sequence: TGTGCCAGCAGTTACTCGAGCTCTGGGGCCAACGTCCTGACTTTC. Protein: CASSYSSSGANVLTF.

This clone was counted between two and nine times. V gene TRBV7-9 combines with J gene TRBJ1-2, with 8 bases fitting TRBD1. Germline V gives CDR1 SEHNR, CDR2 FQNEAQ (reference sequence). The CDR3 extends over 15 amino acids. V was clipped by 7 bases and J by 4 bases; unmatched bases: 11. The CDR3 DNA is TGTGCCAGCACCCCGGACAGGGCTTCATTCTATGGCTACACCTTC. This gives the protein CASTPDRASFYGYTF.

This chain links TRBV6-5 with TRBJ2-5, with D tentatively TRBD2 (6 bases). The CDR3 runs to 16 residues. V lost 4 bases to trimming and J lost 1 base, with 16 bases between them. From germline, CDR1 is MNHEY and CDR2 SVGAGI. The DNA of the CDR3 is TGTGCCAGCAGTTTTCCCCGGGGGACTTCCCAAGAGACCCAGTACTTC. Protein sequence: CASSFPRGTSQETQYF.

The chain is built from TRBV30 and TRBJ2-7; 14 nucleotides match TRBD2. The V gene's germline CDR1 is GTSNPN and CDR2 SVGIG (reference sequence). V lost 1 base to trimming and J lost 0 bases; unmatched junction nucleotides: 2. The CDR3 has 16 amino acids. The CDR3 bases are TGTGCCTGGAGTGCCGGGACTAGCGGGAGCTCCTACGAGCAGTACTTC. Its protein product is CAWSAGTSGSSYEQYF.

The rearrangement uses TRBV19 and TRBJ2-3; the match to TRBD2 covers 14 bases. J was trimmed by 2 bases and V by 5 bases; bases with no gene match: 9. The CDR3 loop spans 18 amino acids. Germline V lookup: CDR1 LNHDA, CDR2 SQIVND (reference sequence). The CDR3 sequence: CASSPGLAGAFLTDTQYF. The CDR3 nucleotides are TGTGCCAGTAGTCCGGGACTAGCGGGGGCCTTCCTCACAGATACGCAGTATTTT.

J is TRBJ1-5 and V is TRBV7-2; D not resolved. The V end was cut by 3 bases, the J end by 1 base, with 16 bases between. CDR1 and CDR2 (germline): SGHTA, FQGNSA. The CDR3 covers 17 residues. The CDR3 coding sequence is TGTGCCAGCAGCTTCGGGAACACCGTTTTGAGCAATCAGCCCCAGCATTTT. It specifies CASSFGNTVLSNQPQHF.